These 22 T cell receptor beta chains came from one sample sequenced in a study of molecular identifiers for immune sequencing clone quantification. TCRdb reprocessed the PCR reads with MiXCR, giving one entry per CDR3 protein. This repertoire shows approximately 500,000 distinct CDR3 sequences, less than 30% found once; its top ten account for 0.7% to 0.9%. The material sequenced was naive CD8+ T cells from blood, with Jurkat cell RNA spiked in. Documented subset: FACS-sorted CD8+CD4-CCR7+CD45RA+ naive T cells. The source of these receptors is a human donor in good health. Some libraries in this study had Jurkat cell RNA spiked in.

The chain is built from TRBV4-1 and TRBJ2-7; either TRBD1 or TRBD2 may supply D (5 bases each). The V gene lost 2 bases and the J gene lost 3 bases, with 14 bases spanning the gap. The CDR3 is made up of 15 amino acids. Germline CDR1 reads MGHRA; CDR2 reads YSYEKL. This chain's CDR3 is CASSQLPGTFYEQYF. In nucleotides, the CDR3 is TGCGCCAGCAGCCAACTCCCCGGGACCTTCTACGAGCAGTACTTC.

The table lists this clonotype with many counts. This chain connects TRBV29-1 to TRBJ2-7, with 8 bases fitting TRBD1. This CDR3 is built from 15 residues. Germline CDR1 SQVTM, CDR2 ANQGSEA. V trimming: 1 base; J trimming: 4 bases; junction bases outside the gene matches: 9. For the CDR3, the DNA is TGCAGCGTTGAAGGGGGCCCAACAGGGGGGTACGAGCAGTACTTC. Its protein is CSVEGGPTGGYEQYF.

This clonotype was observed a handful of times. This sequence joins TRBV6-6 and TRBJ2-7; possible D gene TRBD2, 6 bases. CDR3 length: 14 residues. V was clipped by 7 bases and J by 1 base, with 14 bases between them. Germline CDR1 MNHNY, CDR2 SVGAGI (reference sequence). CDR3 in DNA: TGTGCCAGCACCACGGGGGTGGGATCCTACGAGCAGTACTTC. Its translation is CASTTGVGSYEQYF.

The chain combines TRBV6-1 with TRBJ2-1; unclear D gene. The CDR3 runs 13 residues. V was cut by 2 bases and J by 6 bases, with 8 bases left in between. The germline V gene encodes CDR1 MNHNS and CDR2 SASEGT. The CDR3 DNA is TGTGCCAGCAGTGAACAGCAGTGCAATGAGCAGTTCTTC. This encodes CASSEQQCNEQFF.

The chain recombines TRBV28 with TRBJ2-1; D not resolved. This CDR3 has 11 residues. Germline-derived CDR1 and CDR2 are MDHEN and SYDVKM. The germline V and J ends were trimmed by 5 bases and 10 bases, with 9 bases remaining between them. The CDR3 loop is CASSKTREQFF. The CDR3, as DNA: TGTGCCAGCAGTAAAACTCGGGAGCAGTTCTTC. Full variable domain (missing parts from reference TRBV28 and TRBJ2-1): DVKVTQSSRYLVKRTGEKVFLECVQDMDHENMFWYRQDPGLGLRLIYFSYDVKMKEKGDIPEGYSVSREKKERFSLILESASTNQTSMYLCASSKTREQFFGPGTRLTVL.

In this sample, this clonotype turned up many times. V usage is TRBV6-2 or TRBV6-3 and J usage is TRBJ2-7, with D tentatively TRBD1 (7 bases). The germline CDR1 and CDR2 sequences are MNHEY and SVGEGT. This CDR3 is 16 amino acids long. The V gene lost 2 bases and the J gene lost 3 bases, with 17 bases spanning the gap. The DNA of the CDR3 is TGTGCCAGCAGTTACGACCAGGGGCAGGGGGGCTACGAGCAGTACTTC. Translating it yields CASSYDQGQGGYEQYF.

This sequence joins TRBV19 and TRBJ2-1; D possibly uses TRBD1 or TRBD2 (5 bases each). V was pared by 2 bases and J by 8 bases, with 13 bases between. The germline V gene encodes CDR1 LNHDA and CDR2 SQIVND (reference sequence). The length of the CDR3 is 14 residues. The CDR3 DNA reads TGTGCCAGTAGTATATGGGGGATGGGCGATGAGCAGTTCTTC. Translating gives CASSIWGMGDEQFF. The whole variable domain, filled in from reference TRBV19 and TRBJ2-1, reads DGGITQSPKYLFRKEGQNVTLSCEQNLNHDAMYWYRQDPGQGLRLIYYSQIVNDFQKGDIAEGYSVSREKKESFPLTVTSAQKNPTAFYLCASSIWGMGDEQFFGPGTRLTVL.

This chain uses TRBV6-2 or TRBV6-3 with TRBJ2-7, with D unclear. Germline CDR1 is MNHEY and CDR2 is SVGEGT. V was shortened by 2 bases and J by 3 bases, with 11 bases between the two germline ends. The CDR3 covers 14 residues. CDR3 bases: TGTGCCAGCAGTTACGTAGAGGCTAGCTACGAGCAGTACTTC. It specifies CASSYVEASYEQYF.

Worth noting for this clonotype: It may be a read error: a sequence one base away is much more abundant. The chain couples TRBV5-3 to TRBJ2-3, with a tentative D call TRBD1 (6 bases). TRBV5-3 qualifies as an ORF whose function is uncertain. The CDR3 runs to 16 residues. V gave up 10 bases and J gave up 0 bases, with 21 bases separating them. The CDR3 is CACSWGTRASTDTQYF. CDR3 sequence (DNA): TGTGCCTGCAGCTGGGGGACAAGAGCGAGCACAGATACGCAGTATTTT.

This clonotype appeared a single time. Germline and junction disagree at one end, which may indicate a read error. The V gene is TRBV12-3 or TRBV12-4, the J gene TRBJ2-4; 7 bases line up with TRBD2. There are 17 residues in the CDR3. The CDR3 spells CASSPSSGALAKSIQYF. The CDR3 nucleotides read TGTGCCAGCAGCCCGTCGAGCGGGGCCCTAGCCAAAAGCATTCAGTACTTC.

This clonotype was observed many times. The chain links TRBV7-2 to TRBJ2-3; 10 bases line up with TRBD2. V gave up 5 bases and J gave up 4 bases; unmatched junction bases: 6. Looked up from germline, CDR1 is SGHTA and CDR2 is FQGNSA. The CDR3 runs 15 residues. In DNA, the CDR3 is TGTGCCAGCAGCACCCTAGCGGGAGTCCCAGATACGCAGTATTTT. Protein sequence: CASSTLAGVPDTQYF. Based on the CDR3 plus reference TRBV7-2 and TRBJ2-3, the full variable domain is GAGVSQSPSNKVTEKGKDVELRCDPISGHTALYWYRQSLGQGLEFLIYFQGNSAPDKSGLPSDRFSAERTGGSVSTLTIQRTQQEDSAVYLCASSTLAGVPDTQYFGPGTRLTVL.

As for this clonotype: Being one base from a much bigger clone, this may be a read error. This is likely a read error, given that the CDR3 carries no conserved phenylalanine or tryptophan at its end. The rearrangement joins TRBV7-6 to TRBJ2-7, with a possible D match to TRBD1 (6 bases). Trimming removed 5 bases from V and 0 bases from J, with 20 bases in between. There are 17 residues in the CDR3. Germline-derived CDR1 and CDR2 are SGHVS and FNYEAQ. The chain's CDR3 is CASSPATGTPSSYEQYL. CDR3 in DNA: TGTGCCAGCAGCCCAGCTACCGGGACACCAAGCTCCTACGAGCAGTACCTC.

As to this clonotype: Since a much larger clone is just one base distant, this may be a read error. CDR3 region: CASTKAEGLTDTQYF. The CDR3 coding sequence is TGTGCCAGCACGAAGGCGGAAGGGCTCACAGATACGCAGTATTTT. The chain carries TRBV6-5 and TRBJ2-3; D uncertain. The CDR3 totals 15 residues. V lost 7 bases, J lost 2 bases, and 16 bases lay in between. In germline, CDR1 is MNHEY, CDR2 SVGAGI.

The V call is TRBV7-6, the J call TRBJ1-3; possibly TRBD1 for D (6 bases). With 7 bases removed from V and 1 base from J, the gap between germline ends came to 17 bases. Germline V gene lookup returns CDR1 SGHVS and CDR2 FNYEAQ. CDR3 length: 16 residues. DNA for the CDR3: TGTGCCAGCACCCAGATGGACAGATCGTCTGGAAACACCATATATTTT. Its protein product is CASTQMDRSSGNTIYF.

This clonotype showed up many times. The chain joins TRBV5-4 to TRBJ2-3; a possible D gene is TRBD2 (6 bases). The CDR3 runs to 16 residues. Germline CDR1 and CDR2: SGHNT and YYREEE (reference sequence). V dropped 3 bases and J dropped 6 bases, with 20 bases sitting between them. The CDR3 sequence: CASSSGDSRFLDTQYF. CDR3 sequence (DNA): TGTGCCAGCAGCTCCGGGGACTCCCGATTTCTGGATACGCAGTATTTT.

This clonotype was detected a few times. The genes are TRBV12-3 or TRBV12-4 and TRBJ2-2; 7 bases are a match to TRBD1. V shed 3 bases, J shed 0 bases, and the junction held 7 bases outside the gene matches. This CDR3 contains 17 residues. CDR3 nucleotide sequence: TGTGCCAGCAGTTTTTCGACAGGGTGGTCGAACACCGGGGAGCTGTTTTTT. Amino acids: CASSFSTGWSNTGELFF.

This clonotype showed up just a few times. The V call is TRBV11-2, the J call TRBJ2-3; perhaps TRBD2 as D (5 bases). This CDR3 comprises 19 residues. V lost 5 bases and J 0 bases, leaving 24 bases between the germline ends. Per germline, CDR1 SGHAT and CDR2 FQNNGV. The CDR3 region has the DNA TGTGCCAGCAGCCCCACAATCTGGCAGACTACTACTAGCACAGATACGCAGTATTTT. Residues: CASSPTIWQTTTSTDTQYF. The variable domain in full, with the rest retrieved from reference TRBV11-2 and TRBJ2-3, is EAGVAQSPRYKIIEKRQSVAFWCNPISGHATLYWYQQILGQGPKLLIQFQNNGVVDDSQLPKDRFSAERLKGVDSTLKIQPAKLEDSAVYLCASSPTIWQTTTSTDTQYFGPGTRLTVL.

This clonotype was recorded many times. J is TRBJ2-3 and V is TRBV27, with D possibly matching TRBD1 (6 bases). V lost 5 bases and J lost 0, with 18 bases in between. The CDR3 is made up of 17 amino acids. Germline loops: CDR1 MNHEY, CDR2 SMNVEV (reference sequence). This CDR3 is CASSQSPPTGSTDTQYF. The CDR3 DNA is TGTGCCAGCAGTCAATCTCCGCCGACAGGTAGCACAGATACGCAGTATTTT.

The J gene is TRBJ2-5, the V gene TRBV3-1, with 9 bases aligning to TRBD1. The CDR3 loop spans 15 amino acids. Germline V gene sequence: CDR1 LGHDT, CDR2 YNNKEL (reference sequence). V shed 4 bases and J 4 bases; nucleotides not matched to a gene: 7. CDR3 in amino acids: CASSPRTGVLETQYF. DNA of the CDR3: TGTGCCAGCAGCCCCCGGACAGGGGTATTAGAGACCCAGTACTTC.

This clonotype has only a few counts. The genes are TRBV20-1 and TRBJ2-7; 13 bases are shared with TRBD2. This CDR3 has 16 amino acids. J was trimmed by 3 bases and V by 4 bases; bases with no gene match: 9. Germline CDR1 reads DFQATT; CDR2 reads SNEGSKA (reference sequence). As DNA, the CDR3 is TGCAGTGCTACGACGAGGGGACTAGCGGGAAACTACGAGCAGTACTTC. This translates into CSATTRGLAGNYEQYF.

The V and J genes are TRBV10-3 and TRBJ2-7; TRBD2 agrees at 9 bases. The CDR3 contains 14 residues. V dropped 3 bases and J dropped 2; count of bases not matched to a gene: 2. CDR1 and CDR2 (germline): ENHRY, SYGVKD. The CDR3 reads CAISDAGGPYEQYF. CDR3 DNA sequence: TGTGCCATCAGTGATGCGGGAGGGCCCTACGAGCAGTACTTC.

This clonotype was seen repeatedly, ten times or more. This chain links TRBV7-9 with TRBJ2-1, with D possibly being TRBD1 (6 bases). The CDR3 consists of 14 residues. Trimming cost V 5 bases and J 9 bases, with 17 bases left between them. CDR1 SEHNR and CDR2 FQNEAQ come from the germline V gene (reference sequence). The CDR3 coding sequence is TGTGCCAGCAGCCCCCTAGGGGGTGAGAGTGAGCAGTTCTTC. Protein: CASSPLGGESEQFF.